The T cell receptor (beta chain) under discussion was sequenced for a study of CD8 T cells in ankylosing spondylitis. A single record per CDR3 protein comes from TCRdb applying MiXCR to the 5' RACE reads. The sample shows about 200,000 distinct CDR3 sequences, around a quarter of them seen only once. The CDR3 is 15 amino acids. Per the germline V gene, CDR1 is MNHNS and CDR2 is SASEGT. Deletions cut 5 bases from V and 5 bases from J, with 16 bases between. This clonotype was recorded many times. Sequenced material: blood, either unsorted or a sorted T cell fraction (not recorded which). The chain combines TRBV6-1 with TRBJ1-5; D is perhaps TRBD1 (5 bases). This sequence originates from a male donor with ankylosing spondylitis or in good health (not recorded which). The CDR3 protein is CASSPGTWGDQPQHF. The CDR3 DNA reads TGTGCCAGCAGTCCCGGGACCTGGGGGGATCAGCCCCAGCATTTT.